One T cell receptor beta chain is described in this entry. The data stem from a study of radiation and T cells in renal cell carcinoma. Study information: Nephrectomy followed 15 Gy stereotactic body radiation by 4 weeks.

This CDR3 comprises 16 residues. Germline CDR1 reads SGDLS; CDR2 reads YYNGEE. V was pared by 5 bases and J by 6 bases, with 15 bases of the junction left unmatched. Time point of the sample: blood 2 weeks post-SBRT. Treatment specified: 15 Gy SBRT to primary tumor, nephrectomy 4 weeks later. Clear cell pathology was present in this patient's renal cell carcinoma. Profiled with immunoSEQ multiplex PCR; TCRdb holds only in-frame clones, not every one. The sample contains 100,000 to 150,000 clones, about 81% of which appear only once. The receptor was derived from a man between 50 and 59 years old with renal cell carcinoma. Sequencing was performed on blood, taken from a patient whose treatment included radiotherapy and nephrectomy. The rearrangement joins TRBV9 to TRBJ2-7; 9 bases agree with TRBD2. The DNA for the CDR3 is TGTGCCAGCAGTCTACGCGATCGGACTAGCGCTGGCGAGCAGTACTTC. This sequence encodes CASSLRDRTSAGEQYF. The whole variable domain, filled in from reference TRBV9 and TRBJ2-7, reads DSGVTQTPKHLITATGQRVTLRCSPRSGDLSVYWYQQSLDQGLQFLIQYYNGEERAKGNILERFSAQQFPDLHSELNLSSLELGDSALYFCASSLRDRTSAGEQYFGPGTRLTVT.